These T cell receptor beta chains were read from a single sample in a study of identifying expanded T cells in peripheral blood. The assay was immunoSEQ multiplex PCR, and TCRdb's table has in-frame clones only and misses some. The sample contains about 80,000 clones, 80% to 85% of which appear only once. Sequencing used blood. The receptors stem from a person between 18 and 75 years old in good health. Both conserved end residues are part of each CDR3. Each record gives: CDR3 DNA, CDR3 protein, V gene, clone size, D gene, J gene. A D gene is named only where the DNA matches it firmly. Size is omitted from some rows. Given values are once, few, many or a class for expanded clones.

TGCGCCAGCAGCTTGGCAGGAGAAGAAAAACTGTTTTTT,CASSLAGEEKLFF,TRBV5-1,-,-,TRBJ1-4
TGTGCCAGCAGTTTATACAGGGGTTTGGGGGAGCAGTACTTC,CASSLYRGLGEQYF,TRBV28,-,TRBD1,TRBJ2-7
TGTGCCAGCAGCGTATCGCCTAGCGGGACCGGGGAGCTGTTTTTT,CASSVSPSGTGELFF,TRBV9,-,TRBD2,TRBJ2-2
TGCGCCAGCAGCCCCGGTGGGGCGCGAGAAAAACTGTTTTTT,CASSPGGAREKLFF,TRBV4-3,-,-,TRBJ1-4
TGTGCCAGCAGTTTAAAACAGGGAGAGGGCAATCAGCCCCAGCATTTT,CASSLKQGEGNQPQHF,TRBV28,-,-,TRBJ1-5
TGCGCCAGCAGCCAATGGGCCAGTTCCTACGAGCAGTACTTC,CASSQWASSYEQYF,TRBV4-3,-,-,TRBJ2-7
TGTGCCAGTAGGGGTCGACAGGAGGGAGGGAATCAGCCCCAGCATTTT,CASRGRQEGGNQPQHF,TRBV19,once,-,TRBJ1-5
TGTGCCAGCAGCTTAGATCTGGGACGCGGCTTATCTGGGGCCAACGTCCTGACTTTC,CASSLDLGRGLSGANVLTF,TRBV11-2,-,-,TRBJ2-6
TGCGCCAGCAGCTTGGGAGAGGGGACCCCAGGAGCCATATATTTT,CASSLGEGTPGAIYF,TRBV5-1,few,-,TRBJ1-3
TGTGCCAGCAGCTTGTTGGAGGGTACAGATACGCAGTATTTT,CASSLLEGTDTQYF,TRBV5-8,once,-,TRBJ2-3
TGTGCCAGCAACAGCAGGGGAGGGACAAATGAGCAGTTCTTC,CASNSRGGTNEQFF,TRBV28,-,-,TRBJ2-1
TGTGCCAGCAGTCGGACTAGCGGGAGATCCTACGAGCAGTACTTC,CASSRTSGRSYEQYF,TRBV28,-,TRBD2,TRBJ2-7
TGTGCCAGTAGTAGCCAGGGGCAGCAAGATACGCAGTATTTT,CASSSQGQQDTQYF,TRBV19,few,-,TRBJ2-3
TGCGCCAGCAGCATTCGGACAGGGGTTAATGAAAAACTGTTTTTT,CASSIRTGVNEKLFF,TRBV5-1,-,TRBD1,TRBJ1-4
TGTGCCAGCAGCCTAGGCAATCTGGGCGGCCTTACCTCCTATGGCTACACCTTC,CASSLGNLGGLTSYGYTF,TRBV11-2,-,-,TRBJ1-2
TGTGCCAGCACCACCCCGAACACCGGGGAGCTGTTTTTT,CASTTPNTGELFF,TRBV28,-,-,TRBJ2-2
TGTGCCAGCAGCTCTCTCAGGACTAGCGGGAGGCGGGGGAGAGATACGCAGTATTTT,CASSSLRTSGRRGRDTQYF,TRBV7-9,-,TRBD2,TRBJ2-3
TGTGCCAGCAGCGTAGTAGATTACAATGAGCAGTTCTTC,CASSVVDYNEQFF,TRBV9,-,-,TRBJ2-1
TGTGCCAGCAGGTGGGGGGCCGACACTGAAGCTTTCTTT,CASRWGADTEAFF,TRBV7-9,-,-,TRBJ1-1
TGCGCCAGCAGCCAACCACGAGGGGGGAGGGCTGAAGCTTTCTTT,CASSQPRGGRAEAFF,TRBV4-1,-,-,TRBJ1-1
TGTGCCAGCAGTCTCGGGACAGGGAACTACAATGAGCAGTTCTTC,CASSLGTGNYNEQFF,TRBV27,once,TRBD1,TRBJ2-1
TGCGCCAGCAGCCAAGATCCCGGTAGCTCCTACGAGCAGTACTTC,CASSQDPGSSYEQYF,TRBV4-1,-,-,TRBJ2-7
TGCGCCAGCAGCGGTGGACAGGTTCGAGAAAAACTGTTTTTT,CASSGGQVREKLFF,TRBV5-1,-,TRBD1,TRBJ1-4
TGTGCCAGCAGCGTAGAATCTGGGCGTGGAACTGAAGCTTTCTTT,CASSVESGRGTEAFF,TRBV9,once,-,TRBJ1-1
TGTGCCAGCAGCTTAGTAAATGAGGCACGGTCATTC,CASSLVNEARSF,TRBV7-9,-,-,TRBJ1-2
TGTGCCAGCAGCTTAGGCGGTGAGCAGTTCTTC,CASSLGGEQFF,TRBV7-2,-,-,TRBJ2-1
TGTGCCTGGAGGCGACTCTCCTTCTCTGGAAACACCATATATTTT,CAWRRLSFSGNTIYF,TRBV30,-,-,TRBJ1-3
TGTGCCAGCAGTGAATTCGGCGATCTGTCCACAGATACGCAGTATTTT,CASSEFGDLSTDTQYF,TRBV2,-,-,TRBJ2-3
TGTGCCAGCAGCACTGAAGGACAGGCGTATGGCTACACCTTC,CASSTEGQAYGYTF,TRBV7-2,once,TRBD1,TRBJ1-2
TGTGCCAGCAGCCCCTTCGACGAGCAGTACTTC,CASSPFDEQYF,TRBV7-9,-,-,TRBJ2-7
TGCGCCAGCAGCTTGGTTCAGGGTGGCGGCACCGGGGAGCTGTTTTTT,CASSLVQGGGTGELFF,TRBV5-1,-,-,TRBJ2-2
TGTGCCAGCAGCTTAGGGAGAGGCTACAATGAGCAGTTCTTC,CASSLGRGYNEQFF,TRBV7-8,-,-,TRBJ2-1
TGTGCCAGCAGTTTAATGGGTCGGAACAATCAGCCCCAGCATTTT,CASSLMGRNNQPQHF,TRBV27,-,-,TRBJ1-5
TGTGCCAGCAGTTTGGGCAGGGATGGCGACTATGGCTACACCTTC,CASSLGRDGDYGYTF,TRBV28,-,-,TRBJ1-2
TGTGCCAGCAGCTTAGGGCTAGCTGGGTGGGAGACCCAGTACTTC,CASSLGLAGWETQYF,TRBV7-2,-,-,TRBJ2-5
TGTGCCAGCAGCTTTACCCCCGTACCCGGCAGACATTTT,CASSFTPVPGRHF,TRBV7-3,-,-,TRBJ1-5
TGCAGCGTTAATCAGGGGTTTACTGAAGCTTTCTTT,CSVNQGFTEAFF,TRBV29-1,-,-,TRBJ1-1
TGTGCCAGCAGTCCGACCGGGACAGGGCGCGAGCAGTACTTC,CASSPTGTGREQYF,TRBV27,-,TRBD1,TRBJ2-7
TGTGCCAGCATAACGGGGAGAGGGTACGAGCAGTACTTC,CASITGRGYEQYF,TRBV28,-,-,TRBJ2-7
TGTGCCAGCAGTCTAAGACAAACCTACGAGCAGTACTTC,CASSLRQTYEQYF,TRBV27,-,-,TRBJ2-7
TGCAGCGTGGGGGGACAGTCAAACACCGGGGAGCTGTTTTTT,CSVGGQSNTGELFF,TRBV29-1,-,-,TRBJ2-2
TGTGCCAGCAGACCTGCGGGGACAGAGACCCAGTACTTC,CASRPAGTETQYF,TRBV27,-,-,TRBJ2-5
TGCGCCAGCAGCTTGGGGAGAGACACTGAAGCTTTCTTT,CASSLGRDTEAFF,TRBV5-1,-,-,TRBJ1-1
TGTGCCAGCAGCTTAGATGGGCAGGGGCACACTGAAGCTTTCTTT,CASSLDGQGHTEAFF,TRBV7-2,-,-,TRBJ1-1
TGTGCCAGCTCACCACCATGGGGAGTCTTCTACGAGCAGTACTTC,CASSPPWGVFYEQYF,TRBV18,-,-,TRBJ2-7
TGTGCCAGCAGCTCGAGAGGAGGAGACACTGAAGCTTTCTTT,CASSSRGGDTEAFF,TRBV5-8,-,-,TRBJ1-1
TGTGCCAGTAGTGGACTAGCGGGAGTAGGAGAGCAGTACTTC,CASSGLAGVGEQYF,TRBV19,-,TRBD2,TRBJ2-7
TGTGCCAGTAGTTTGGGACAGGGGATGCATCAGCCCCAGCATTTT,CASSLGQGMHQPQHF,TRBV19,-,TRBD1,TRBJ1-5
TGTGCCAGCAGCTTAGTCGGGACAGGGCCTCAGCCCCAGCATTTT,CASSLVGTGPQPQHF,TRBV7-8,few,TRBD1,TRBJ1-5
TGTGCCAGCAGTCCAAGGGGGTCCGCCGGTGAGCAGTTCTTC,CASSPRGSAGEQFF,TRBV28,-,-,TRBJ2-1
TGCGCCAGCGGGGTAGCGTCTAGCTCCTACAATGAGCAGTTCTTC,CASGVASSSYNEQFF,TRBV5-1,-,-,TRBJ2-1
TGTGCCAGCAGCTTAGTCGGGACAGGGATTGGGGAGACCCAGTACTTC,CASSLVGTGIGETQYF,TRBV11-3,-,TRBD1,TRBJ2-5